These T cell receptor beta chains were read from a single sample in a study of neurological immune-mediated disorders. One entry per CDR3 protein, called by TCRdb with MiXCR from the 5' RACE reads. The sample carries around 30,000 distinct CDR3 sequences, roughly a sixth recorded once. What was sequenced was CD4+ T cells from blood. The receptors here all came from a female donor with HTLV-1-associated myelopathy (HAM/TSP). Each CDR3 is given with its conserved first and last residue. D genes are given only for firm matches. A row's size may be missing; if present it is once, few, many or a size class.

D gene,J gene,V gene,clone size,CDR3 DNA,CDR3 protein
TRBD1,TRBJ2-7,TRBV6-1,many,TGTGCCAGCAGGTACAGGGGTCCGAGCTCCTACGAGCAGTACTTC,CASRYRGPSSYEQYF
NA,TRBJ2-7,TRBV10-3,many,TGTGCCATCAGTGATCTGGGGGGAGATCACTACGAGCAGTACTTC,CAISDLGGDHYEQYF
TRBD2,TRBJ2-1,TRBV5-6,many,TGTGCCAGCAGCTTGCTCGGGGGGGTCCCCTACAATGAGCAGTTCTTC,CASSLLGGVPYNEQFF
NA,TRBJ1-5,TRBV2,few,TGTGCCAGCAGTGAATTGGGGGTGGGCAATCAGCCCCAGCATTTT,CASSELGVGNQPQHF
NA,TRBJ2-3,TRBV5-1,NA,TGCGCCACCCAAAAAGGACAGTTCACAGATACGCAGTATTTT,CATQKGQFTDTQYF
NA,TRBJ2-1,TRBV20-1,many,TGCAGTGCTAGAGATCGGGGGTCTAGCCTTACAAGCTCCTACAATGAGCAGTTCTTC,CSARDRGSSLTSSYNEQFF
NA,TRBJ2-1,TRBV7-2,many,TGTGCCAGCAGCTTGTATGGGGGCAATGAGCAGTTCTTC,CASSLYGGNEQFF
NA,TRBJ1-1,TRBV20-1,many,TGCAGTGCCTGGGGTCAGGGTGAAGCTTTCTTT,CSAWGQGEAFF
TRBD2,TRBJ2-2,TRBV7-8,many,TGTGCCAGCAGCCTTTATCCTAGCGGGGCGAACACCGGGGAGCTGTTTTTT,CASSLYPSGANTGELFF
TRBD1,TRBJ2-7,TRBV5-1,many,TGCGCCAGCAGCTCGGACGGACAGGACTACGAGCAGTACTTC,CASSSDGQDYEQYF
NA,TRBJ2-3,TRBV20-1,many,TGCAGTGCTAGTTCGGGGCGCACAGATACGCAGTATTTT,CSASSGRTDTQYF
NA,TRBJ2-3,TRBV20-1,many,TGCAGTGCTAGGCGTCAGGGGTTCAAAGATACGCAGTATTTT,CSARRQGFKDTQYF
NA,TRBJ2-3,TRBV5-5,many,TGTGCCAGCAGCCAACACACAGATACGCAGTATTTT,CASSQHTDTQYF
NA,TRBJ2-5,TRBV7-3,many,TGTGCCAGCAGCTTAACTAACCAAGAGACCCAGTACTTC,CASSLTNQETQYF
TRBD2,TRBJ2-1,TRBV5-1,many,TGCGCCAGCAGCTTGGGGTCTAGCGGCTACAATGAGCAGTTCTTC,CASSLGSSGYNEQFF
NA,TRBJ2-1,TRBV20-1,many,TGCAGTGCTAGAGACGTCAGGAGTTACAATGAGCAGTTCTTC,CSARDVRSYNEQFF
TRBD2,TRBJ2-7,TRBV20-1,many,TGCAGTGCTAGAGAGGGACTAGCGGGAGGTGGGTACGAGCAGTACTTC,CSAREGLAGGGYEQYF
NA,TRBJ2-2,TRBV7-3,NA,TGTGCCAGCAGCTTATACACATTGACCTCGGACGGGGAGCTGTTTTTT,CASSLYTLTSDGELFF
NA,TRBJ2-7,TRBV5-1,many,TGCGCCAGCAGCTTGTTTGACCCCTCCTACGAGCAGTACTTC,CASSLFDPSYEQYF
TRBD1,TRBJ1-2,TRBV15,many,TGTGCCACCAGCCCGGGGACAGGGGATATGGCTAACTATGGCTACACCTTC,CATSPGTGDMANYGYTF
NA,TRBJ1-4,TRBV6-1,many,TGTGCCAGCAGTGAAGCCGGCTTTAATGAAAAACTGTTTTTT,CASSEAGFNEKLFF
NA,TRBJ2-1,TRBV3-1,many,TGTGCCAGCAGCCAAGAGACAGGTGCGTACAATGAGCAGTTCTTC,CASSQETGAYNEQFF
TRBD2,TRBJ2-5,TRBV20-1,many,TGCAGTGCTAGAGATCGCAGCGGGGGCCGGACCCAGTACTTC,CSARDRSGGRTQYF
NA,TRBJ2-3,TRBV20-1,many,TGCAGTGCTAGAGATAGGTTCGTGGGGGTCATTCGGCCAGATACGCAGTATTTT,CSARDRFVGVIRPDTQYF
NA,TRBJ1-1,TRBV2,NA,TGTGCCAGCAAATTGGAGGGCGAGACTGAAGCTTTCTTT,CASKLEGETEAFF
NA,TRBJ2-1,TRBV20-1,many,TGCAGTGCTCCCAAGGGCCTAGCCGGCAATGAGCAGTTCTTC,CSAPKGLAGNEQFF
NA,TRBJ2-7,TRBV6-6,many,TGTGCCAGCAGGCTGACGACAGACTCCTACGAGCAGTACTTC,CASRLTTDSYEQYF
NA,TRBJ2-7,TRBV20-1,many,TGCAGTGCTAGAGAGGGCTCCGGGCCTAGCTCCTACGAGCAGTACTTC,CSAREGSGPSSYEQYF
TRBD1,TRBJ2-2,TRBV20-1,few,TGCAGTGCTAGGGCCCCGGGACAGGGGTTTACCGGGGAGCTGTTTTTT,CSARAPGQGFTGELFF
NA,TRBJ2-3,TRBV30,many,TGTGCCTGGAGTGTCCCCGCGGGGGCGTACGATACGCAGTATTTT,CAWSVPAGAYDTQYF
NA,TRBJ2-7,TRBV6-5,many,TGTGCCAGCGGCGCTCCGGGACGGAGCTACGAGCAGTACTTC,CASGAPGRSYEQYF
NA,TRBJ2-1,TRBV7-2,medium-sized,TGTGCCAGCAGCTTAGGCAGACCCTACAATGAGCAGTTCTTC,CASSLGRPYNEQFF
TRBD2,TRBJ2-3,TRBV30,many,TGTGCCTTAAGACCTAGCGGGAGGGCCACAGATACGCAGTATTTT,CALRPSGRATDTQYF
NA,TRBJ1-6,TRBV11-1,many,TGTGCCAGCAGCTTTTCGGCTCGGGGAGATTCACCCCTCCACTTT,CASSFSARGDSPLHF
NA,TRBJ2-3,TRBV29-1,many,TGCAGCGTGGAAGAGGGTGGAGATACGCAGTATTTT,CSVEEGGDTQYF
NA,TRBJ1-5,TRBV24-1,NA,TGTGCCACCAGTGAAGGGGGTTTTGGGCCCCAGCATTTT,CATSEGGFGPQHF
NA,TRBJ2-3,TRBV7-2,many,TGTGCCAGCAGCTTATGGAACGTTAGAGTCTGGGCAGATACGCAGTATTTT,CASSLWNVRVWADTQYF
TRBD2,TRBJ2-3,TRBV28,many,TGTGCCAGCAGGGAGCCGGGGGGGACAGATACGCAGTATTTT,CASREPGGTDTQYF
NA,TRBJ1-5,TRBV20-1,many,TGCAGTGCTAGGGACGGCTATAGCAATCAGCCCCAGCATTTT,CSARDGYSNQPQHF
TRBD1,TRBJ2-6,TRBV29-1,NA,TGCAGCGTCTGGACAGGGGGCCTTTTTGTCCTGACTTTC,CSVWTGGLFVLTF
NA,TRBJ1-5,TRBV12-3/TRBV12-4,many,TGTGCCAGCAGTCTCACACCCCCCCGGGGGACGCCCCAGCATTTT,CASSLTPPRGTPQHF
NA,TRBJ1-2,TRBV30,NA,TGTGCCTGGACATTTCCGGGACCGAAGGGGTACTATGGCTACACCTTC,CAWTFPGPKGYYGYTF
TRBD1,TRBJ1-2,TRBV4-1,many,TGCGCCAGCAGCCAAGATTGGAGACAGGGTTCCAGCTACACCTTC,CASSQDWRQGSSYTF
TRBD2,TRBJ2-3,TRBV5-1,many,TGCGCCAGCAGCTGGGGACTAGCGGGAGTCACAGATACGCAGTATTTT,CASSWGLAGVTDTQYF
NA,TRBJ2-7,TRBV5-1,many,TGCGCCAGCAGCTTGGGCGGTGGGCAGGGAAACGAGCAGTACTTC,CASSLGGGQGNEQYF
TRBD1,TRBJ2-3,TRBV7-2,NA,TGTGTCAGCAGCCCCCGCCAGGTTGGGACAGATACTCAGTATTTT,CVSSPRQVGTDTQYF
NA,TRBJ1-5,TRBV6-2/TRBV6-3,many,TGTGCCAGCAGTTACGGTAGCGGGTCTCCCAATCAGCCCCAGCATTTT,CASSYGSGSPNQPQHF
NA,TRBJ2-2,TRBV6-5,many,TGTGCCAGCACAACTGCGAACACCGGGGAGCTGTTTTTT,CASTTANTGELFF
TRBD2,TRBJ2-3,TRBV7-2,NA,TGTGCTATCAGCTTGGGGCGGGGGGGCCTTGGCCCAGATACGCAGTATTTT,CAISLGRGGLGPDTQYF
NA,TRBJ2-1,TRBV19,many,TGTGCCAGTAGTATCATTTTAAAGGGGAATGAGCAGTTCTTC,CASSIILKGNEQFF
TRBD2,TRBJ2-3,TRBV20-1,NA,TGCAGTGCTAGAGGTGGCGGGGGGGACGCAGATACGCAGTATTTT,CSARGGGGDADTQYF
TRBD1,TRBJ2-1,TRBV2,many,TGTGCCAGCAGCGAGGACAGGGGGCTAGTTAATGAGCAGTTCTTC,CASSEDRGLVNEQFF
NA,TRBJ1-5,TRBV5-6,many,TGTGCCAGCAGCTGGTTTGACAGCAATCAGCCCCAGCATTTT,CASSWFDSNQPQHF
TRBD2,TRBJ2-5,TRBV19,NA,TGTGCCAGTAGGCCTAGCGGGGGCCAAGAGACCCAGTACTTC,CASRPSGGQETQYF
NA,TRBJ2-7,TRBV7-6,many,TGTGCCAGCAGCTTACAGGAATCCTCCTACGAGCAGTACTTC,CASSLQESSYEQYF
TRBD2,TRBJ2-1,TRBV20-1,medium-sized,TGCAGTGCGCAGACTAGCGGGAGGCGGAGTGAGCAGTTCTTC,CSAQTSGRRSEQFF
NA,TRBJ2-1,TRBV29-1,many,TGCAGCGTTGCCAGGGGAGGCTACAATGAGCAGTTCTTC,CSVARGGYNEQFF
NA,TRBJ2-2,TRBV11-1,many,TGTGCCAGCAGCCCACGTACGAACACCGGGGAGCTGTTTTTT,CASSPRTNTGELFF
NA,TRBJ2-2,TRBV4-1,many,TGCGCCAGCAGCCAAGGGAGGAGGACACTCGCCGGGGAGCTGTTTTTT,CASSQGRRTLAGELFF